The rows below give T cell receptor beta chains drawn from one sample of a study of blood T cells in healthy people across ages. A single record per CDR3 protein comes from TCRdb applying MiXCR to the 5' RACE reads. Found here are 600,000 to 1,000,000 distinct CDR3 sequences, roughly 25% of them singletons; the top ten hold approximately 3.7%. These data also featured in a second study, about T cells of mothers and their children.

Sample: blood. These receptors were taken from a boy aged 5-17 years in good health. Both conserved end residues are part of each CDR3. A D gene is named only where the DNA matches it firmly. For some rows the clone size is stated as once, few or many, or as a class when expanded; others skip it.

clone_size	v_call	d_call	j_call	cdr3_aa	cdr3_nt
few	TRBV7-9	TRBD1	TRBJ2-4	CASSLVQGAKNIQYF	TGTGCCAGCAGCTTAGTGCAGGGGGCCAAGAACATTCAGTACTTC
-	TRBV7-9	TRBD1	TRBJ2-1	CASSNRDRGSNEQFF	TGTGCCAGCAGCAACCGGGACAGGGGTAGCAATGAGCAGTTCTTC
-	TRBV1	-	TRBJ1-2	CTSSQGGGLDNNYGYTF	TGCACCAGCAGCCAAGGGGGGGGACTCGACAATAACTATGGCTACACCTTC
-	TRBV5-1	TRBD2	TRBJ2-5	CASSVTSGGRQETQYF	TGCGCCAGCAGCGTGACTAGCGGGGGCCGCCAAGAGACCCAGTACTTC
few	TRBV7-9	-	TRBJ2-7	CASSPHPAGIDEQYF	TGTGCCAGCAGCCCACATCCCGCGGGGATCGACGAGCAGTACTTC
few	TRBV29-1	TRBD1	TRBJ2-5	CSAETDRGWETQYF	TGCAGCGCCGAGACCGACAGGGGATGGGAGACCCAGTACTTC
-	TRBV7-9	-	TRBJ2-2	CASTSRGEGNTGELFF	TGTGCCAGCACTTCGCGAGGGGAAGGAAACACCGGGGAGCTGTTTTTT
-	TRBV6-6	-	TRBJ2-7	CASSNPGATEEQYF	TGTGCCAGCAGCAACCCAGGAGCTACGGAAGAGCAGTACTTC
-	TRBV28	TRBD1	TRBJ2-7	CASSLDTGTGGSEQYF	TGTGCCAGCAGTTTGGACACCGGGACAGGGGGCTCCGAGCAGTACTTC
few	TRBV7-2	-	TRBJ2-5	CASSLDLRPGETQYF	TGTGCCAGCAGCTTAGATCTTCGGCCTGGGGAGACCCAGTACTTC
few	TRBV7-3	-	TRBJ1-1	CASSLYSGTEAFF	TGTGCCAGCAGCTTATACTCGGGAACTGAAGCTTTCTTT
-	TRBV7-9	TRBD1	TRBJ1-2	CASSPEQGAYFYGYTF	TGTGCCAGCAGCCCGGAGCAGGGGGCTTACTTCTATGGCTACACCTTC
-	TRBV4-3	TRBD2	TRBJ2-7	CASSQDWVRLAPTYEQYF	TGCGCCAGCAGCCAAGATTGGGTCAGACTAGCACCGACCTACGAGCAGTACTTC
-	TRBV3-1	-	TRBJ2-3	CASSQLEIGTDTQYF	TGTGCCAGCAGCCAACTAGAAATTGGAACAGATACGCAGTATTTT
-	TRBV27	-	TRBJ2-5	CASRLWGSETQYF	TGTGCCAGCAGGCTTTGGGGTAGCGAGACCCAGTACTTC
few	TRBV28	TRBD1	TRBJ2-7	CASSLMFPRQGVDEQYF	TGTGCCAGCAGTTTGATGTTCCCTCGACAGGGGGTCGACGAGCAGTACTTC
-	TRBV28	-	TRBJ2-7	CASSPIDLTGLNSYEQYF	TGTGCCAGCAGCCCTATCGACCTGACAGGCCTTAACTCCTACGAGCAGTACTTC
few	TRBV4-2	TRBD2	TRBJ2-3	CASRPSSGGADTQYF	TGTGCCAGCAGGCCTTCTAGCGGAGGGGCCGATACGCAGTATTTT
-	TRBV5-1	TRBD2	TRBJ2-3	CASSHREGQGDTQYF	TGCGCCAGCAGCCATAGGGAGGGGCAGGGAGATACGCAGTATTTT
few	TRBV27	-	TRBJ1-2	CASSLSTGNYGYTF	TGTGCCAGCAGTTTATCGACAGGCAACTATGGCTACACCTTC
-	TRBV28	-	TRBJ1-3	CASSLVGGGSGNTIYF	TGTGCCAGCAGTTTGGTAGGAGGTGGATCGGGAAACACCATATATTTT
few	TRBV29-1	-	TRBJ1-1	CSVARQDMNTEAFF	TGCAGCGTTGCACGACAGGATATGAACACTGAAGCTTTCTTT
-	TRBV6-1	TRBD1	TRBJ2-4	CASSSPNRGDNIQYF	TGTGCCAGCAGTAGTCCAAACAGGGGGGACAACATTCAGTACTTC
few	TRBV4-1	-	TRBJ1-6	CASSHQDSLNSPLHF	TGCGCCAGCAGCCACCAGGACAGCCTTAATTCACCCCTCCACTTT
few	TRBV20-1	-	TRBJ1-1	CSARFNRGLNTEAFF	TGCAGTGCTAGGTTTAATAGGGGCTTGAACACTGAAGCTTTCTTT
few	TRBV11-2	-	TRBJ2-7	CASSQINREFGNEQYF	TGTGCCAGCAGCCAAATAAACAGGGAATTTGGGAACGAGCAGTACTTC